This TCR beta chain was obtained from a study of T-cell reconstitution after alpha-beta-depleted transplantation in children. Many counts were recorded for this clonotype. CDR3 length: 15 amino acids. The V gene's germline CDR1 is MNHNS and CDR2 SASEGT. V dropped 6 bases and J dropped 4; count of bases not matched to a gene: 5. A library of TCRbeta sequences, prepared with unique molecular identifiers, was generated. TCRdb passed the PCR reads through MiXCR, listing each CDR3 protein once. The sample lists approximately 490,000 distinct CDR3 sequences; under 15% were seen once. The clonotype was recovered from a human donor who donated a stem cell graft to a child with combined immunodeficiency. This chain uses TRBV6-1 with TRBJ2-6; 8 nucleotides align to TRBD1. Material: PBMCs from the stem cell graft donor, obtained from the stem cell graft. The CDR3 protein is CASRETGAGANVLTF. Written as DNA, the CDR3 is TGTGCCAGCAGAGAGACAGGGGCCGGGGCCAACGTCCTGACTTTC.